Many counts were recorded for the clone carrying this T cell receptor beta chain. Antigen: not known. The CDR3 sequence is 14 residues long. The V segment lost 7 bases and the J segment 4 bases; nucleotides outside the gene matches: 6. This sample is part of a study of T cells in Graves' hyperthyroidism and ophthalmopathy. Study conclusions and caveats: In the analysis, a 13 V-J model separated ophthalmopathy from stable hyperthyroidism.

Uncontrolled infections, other autoimmune diseases, pregnancy or lactation led to exclusion of patients. About 9.4 ml fresh peripheral blood yielded the PBMCs. The source material, RNA transcripts, was used to amplify TCR beta CDR3 regions. First-round RT-PCR targeting the TCR CDR3 was performed with the HTBI primer set. One entry per CDR3 protein, called by TCRdb with MiXCR from the multiplex PCR reads. Altogether around 540,000 distinct CDR3 sequences are present, around 16% being singletons, with the ten largest covering roughly 29%. The receptor's source is a woman younger than 45 with Graves' ophthalmopathy. The material sequenced was blood. The rearrangement uses TRBV12-3 or TRBV12-4 and TRBJ2-3, with TRBD1 matching 9 bases. The CDR3 region has the DNA TGTGCCAGCACACCTCGGACAGGGGCAGATACGCAGTATTTT. It encodes CASTPRTGADTQYF.